A selection of T cell receptor beta chains follows, all from one sample in a study of technical replicates of blood from several donors. TCRdb's copy holds only in-frame clones and misses some; the assay was immunoSEQ multiplex PCR. The table has under 85,000 clones, nearly 98% seen once. Sample: T cells isolated from PBMCs. Receptors originate from a human donor in good health. CDR3s leave out the opening cysteine and the closing phenylalanine or tryptophan. The D gene is left open where the match is weak. Some rows have no size entry. The others give once, few or many, or a class for an expanded clone.

d_call j_call clone_size v_call cdr3_aa
TRBD1 TRBJ2-6 - TRBV5-6 ASSQGAGANVLT
- TRBJ2-7 - TRBV9 ASSVDPSSYEQY
- TRBJ2-3 - TRBV10-1 ASSVSGTMGTDTQY
- TRBJ1-2 - TRBV6-6 ASSLQSDTQGYT
TRBD2 TRBJ2-7 - TRBV2 ASTQTSGSYEQY
- TRBJ1-5 - TRBV6-5 ASSGGANQPQH
TRBD2 TRBJ2-1 - TRBV27 ASALLAGDHNEQF
TRBD2 TRBJ2-1 - TRBV11-1 ASSPLTSGSYNEQF
TRBD1 TRBJ1-5 - TRBV28 ASSFWQGAQPQH
TRBD2 TRBJ2-7 once TRBV7-9 ASSTGTRGYYEQY
- TRBJ2-7 - TRBV11-2 ASSLDRGNSLYEQY
- TRBJ2-7 - TRBV13 ASSVAPYEQY
- TRBJ2-3 - TRBV19 ASSIRQGSDTQY
TRBD1 TRBJ1-1 once TRBV5-4 ASSHDRGQNTEAF
TRBD1 TRBJ1-4 - TRBV2 ASSSTGGLEKLF
TRBD2 TRBJ2-1 - TRBV29-1 SVRASGSPYNEQF
- TRBJ1-1 - TRBV7-2 ASSLWADNTEAF
TRBD1 TRBJ2-5 once TRBV2 ASSERGLGETQY
- TRBJ2-7 - TRBV7-3 ASSLTGLVYEQY
- TRBJ1-2 - TRBV27 ASSLSRGGADGYT
- TRBJ1-1 - TRBV5-1 ASSLEGGNTEAF
- TRBJ1-1 - TRBV20-1 SASYLNEAF
TRBD1 TRBJ2-2 few TRBV2 ASSLTGTGNTGELF
- TRBJ2-7 - TRBV9 ASSPRQGSFEQY
- TRBJ2-5 - TRBV4-1 ASSQTGQETQY
- TRBJ2-7 - TRBV7-2 ASSSEPSASEQY
TRBD1 TRBJ2-7 - TRBV4-1 ASSLGTGNYEQY
- TRBJ1-1 - TRBV2 ASQFSLGGPNTEAF
- TRBJ2-3 - TRBV27 ASSFQRNTDTQY
- TRBJ2-7 - TRBV9 ASSVESTASYEQY
- TRBJ2-7 - TRBV5-1 ASSPVLTGVAYEQY
TRBD2 TRBJ2-1 - TRBV19 ASSRVAGGLPTHSWNEQF
- TRBJ2-4 - TRBV5-4 ASSLVGQSKNIQY
TRBD1 TRBJ2-2 few TRBV11-2 ASSSWGQTNTGELF
- TRBJ2-7 - TRBV5-8 ASSFVQGSEQY
TRBD1 TRBJ1-2 - TRBV18 ASSPTGWSGYT
TRBD1 TRBJ1-1 - TRBV7-9 ASSLGPRGRNTEAF
- TRBJ1-1 - TRBV5-1 ASSLGQMNTEAF
TRBD1 TRBJ1-1 - TRBV2 ASSDGTVNTEAF
- TRBJ2-2 - TRBV5-4 AILRGGTGELF
TRBD1 TRBJ1-5 - TRBV28 ASRLDYRGRNGWTQPQH
- TRBJ2-3 - TRBV9 ASSVWTDTDTQY